This TCR beta chain appears in the sequencing data of a study of memory CD4+ T cells and cytomegalovirus serostatus. Study context: Donors were healthy Belgian adults, several CMV seropositive and approximately 23 seronegative. General study findings and limits: CD4+ memory repertoires contained about 40% of the roughly 150 reported CMV TCRbeta sequences. CMV serostatus prediction reached median AUC around 0.94, or 0.89 with US-trained model.

The sort gate was single viable CD3+CD4+CD8-CD45RO+ cells for memory CD4+ T cells. As for this clone: Its antigen is unidentified.

Original analysis: Out-of-frame sequences were removed, leaving roughly 2,200,000 distinct TCRbeta sequences. Produced via immunoSEQ multiplex PCR; TCRdb's table is partial and in-frame only. The DNA was the basis for D and trimming; V, J and clone size are from that table. The sample contains tens of thousands of clones, under 90% of which appear only once. The CDR3 consists of 17 residues. Looked up from germline, CDR1 is KGHSH and CDR2 is LQKENI. V was cut by 1 base and J by 0 bases, with 13 bases left in between. The J gene is TRBJ2-1, the V gene TRBV18; D might be TRBD2 (6 bases). The TCR originated in an adult in good health and CMV-seronegative. Some clones in this sample may be carry-over from other donors' samples. Sample: memory CD4+ T cells from blood. The CDR3 coding sequence is TGTGCCAGCTCACCACGGGACTTGGGGAACTCCTACAATGAGCAGTTCTTC. It codes for CASSPRDLGNSYNEQFF. The full variable domain, rest sourced from reference TRBV18 and TRBJ2-1, is NAGVMQNPRHLVRRRGQEARLRCSPMKGHSHVYWYRQLPEEGLKFMVYLQKENIIDESGMPKERFSAEFPKEGPSILRIQQVVRGDSAAYFCASSPRDLGNSYNEQFFGPGTRLTVL.